The table lists the clone carrying this T cell receptor (beta chain) with a few counts. The antigen remains undetermined. This specimen comes from a study of shared clonotypes between healthy human individuals. Study-wide findings and caveats: Clonotype sharing among donors likely depends on sequencing depth. Between several donors, naive CD4 clonotypes were shared at a level of about 5%.

All the donors were Caucasian adults who lived in Nashville, Tennessee. Trimming cost V 6 bases and J 5 bases, with 16 bases left between them. The CDR3 spans 14 residues. The germline V gene encodes CDR1 SNHLY and CDR2 FYNNEI. The table came from immunoSEQ multiplex PCR; TCRdb's copy has only in-frame clones and leaves some out. The sample holds about 1.1 million clones, around 78% seen once. The origin of this receptor is a man younger than 35 in good health. Some clones in this sample may be carry-over from other donors' samples. V and J are TRBV2 and TRBJ1-1, with a tentative D call TRBD1 (5 bases). Sequenced material: memory CD4+ T cells from PBMCs. Subset of the sample: CD45RA-negative fraction. This chain's CDR3 is CASRPPGIGTEAFF. The CDR3 nucleotides are TGTGCCAGCAGGCCCCCAGGGATAGGAACTGAAGCTTTCTTT.